These T cell receptor beta chains were read from a single sample in a study of blood T cell repertoires in COVID-19. Assay: immunoSEQ multiplex PCR; the TCRdb copy retains only in-frame clones and omits some. The sample has roughly 180,000 clones, roughly 84% seen once; the top ten hold roughly a tenth. The sequencing sample was made of peripheral blood. The receptors were gathered from a woman over 75 with active or convalescent COVID-19. The CDR3 runs from the conserved cysteine through the conserved F or W. D genes are given only for firm matches. The size entry is marked missing in some rows and otherwise reads once, few, many or a size class.

TRBV6-5,NA,TRBD1,TRBJ2-2,CASSSQGAGELFF,TGTGCCAGCAGTTCTCAGGGGGCCGGGGAGCTGTTTTTT
TRBV28,NA,TRBD1,TRBJ1-4,CASSSPTGGSEKLFF,TGTGCCAGCAGTTCCCCTACAGGGGGCAGTGAAAAACTGTTTTTT
TRBV7-2,NA,TRBD2,TRBJ2-1,CASSLAGGAYNEQFF,TGTGCCAGCAGCTTAGCGGGAGGGGCTTACAATGAGCAGTTCTTC
TRBV7-6,NA,TRBD2,TRBJ2-1,CASSLSSGSLLYNEQFF,TGTGCCAGCAGCTTATCTAGCGGGAGCCTTCTTTACAATGAGCAGTTCTTC
TRBV3-1/TRBV3-2,NA,TRBD1,TRBJ1-1,CASSQLQGADTEAFF,TGTGCCAGCAGCCAATTACAGGGGGCGGACACTGAAGCTTTCTTT
TRBV6-5,once,TRBD2,TRBJ2-3,CASRLAGPDTQYF,TGTGCCAGCCGGTTAGCGGGTCCAGATACGCAGTATTTT
TRBV20-1,NA,NA,TRBJ2-3,CSASIRGDTQYF,TGCAGTGCTAGTATTCGGGGGGATACGCAGTATTTT
TRBV2,NA,TRBD2,TRBJ2-1,CASSAAGDYNEQFF,TGTGCCAGCAGTGCTGCGGGGGATTACAATGAGCAGTTCTTC
TRBV18,NA,TRBD1,TRBJ2-3,CASSPRTGGRIDTQYF,TGTGCCAGCTCACCCCGGACAGGGGGGAGGATAGATACGCAGTATTTT
TRBV3-1/TRBV3-2,NA,TRBD1,TRBJ1-1,CASSQVPTGTGTTEAFF,TGTGCCAGCAGCCAAGTCCCCACCGGGACAGGGACCACTGAAGCTTTCTTT
TRBV7-2,NA,TRBD1,TRBJ1-5,CASSLTRDRGGSNQPQHF,TGTGCCAGCAGCTTGACCCGGGACAGGGGAGGGAGCAATCAGCCCCAGCATTTT
TRBV14,NA,TRBD2,TRBJ2-2,CASSQLAGGTGELFF,TGTGCCAGCAGCCAACTAGCGGGAGGGACCGGGGAGCTGTTTTTT
TRBV5-4,NA,TRBD1,TRBJ1-1,CASSPGQANTEAFF,TGTGCCAGCAGCCCGGGACAGGCGAACACTGAAGCTTTCTTT
TRBV7-3,NA,TRBD2,TRBJ2-1,CASSPSGIRARDNEQFF,TGTGCCAGCAGCCCAAGCGGGATTCGTGCCCGGGACAATGAGCAGTTCTTC
TRBV18,NA,TRBD2,TRBJ2-7,CASSQGLAGPSREQYF,TGTGCCAGCTCACAGGGACTAGCGGGACCCTCTCGCGAGCAGTACTTC
TRBV28,NA,NA,TRBJ1-6,CASSARGAYNSPLHF,TGTGCCAGCAGCGCTCGGGGGGCCTATAATTCACCCCTCCACTTT
TRBV6-6,NA,NA,TRBJ1-1,CASSPGGSKGTEAFF,TGTGCCAGCAGCCCCGGCGGAAGTAAAGGAACTGAAGCTTTCTTT
TRBV7-9,NA,TRBD1,TRBJ1-4,CASSSMGHRGNEKLFF,TGTGCCAGCAGCTCCATGGGCCACAGGGGAAATGAAAAACTGTTTTTT
TRBV11-1,NA,TRBD1,TRBJ2-7,CASSINRDSSYEQYF,TGTGCCAGCAGCATTAACCGGGACAGCTCCTACGAGCAGTACTTC
TRBV5-1,few,TRBD1,TRBJ1-1,CASSLGGGLGNTEAFF,TGCGCCAGCAGCTTGGGAGGGGGCTTGGGGAACACTGAAGCTTTCTTT
TRBV11-3,NA,TRBD2,TRBJ2-3,CASSFRTSGPKLNTDTQYF,TGTGCCAGCAGCTTTCGGACTAGCGGTCCCAAGCTTAACACAGATACGCAGTATTTT
TRBV5-6,NA,NA,TRBJ1-2,CASSFVHRDQYGYTF,TGTGCCAGCAGCTTCGTGCACAGGGACCAATATGGCTACACCTTC
TRBV7-2,NA,NA,TRBJ2-6,CASTSSGANVLTF,TGTGCCAGCACCTCGTCTGGGGCCAACGTCCTGACTTTC
TRBV29-1,NA,TRBD1,TRBJ1-4,CSCLLKGAAANEKLFF,TGCAGCTGCCTATTAAAGGGGGCAGCGGCTAATGAAAAACTGTTTTTT